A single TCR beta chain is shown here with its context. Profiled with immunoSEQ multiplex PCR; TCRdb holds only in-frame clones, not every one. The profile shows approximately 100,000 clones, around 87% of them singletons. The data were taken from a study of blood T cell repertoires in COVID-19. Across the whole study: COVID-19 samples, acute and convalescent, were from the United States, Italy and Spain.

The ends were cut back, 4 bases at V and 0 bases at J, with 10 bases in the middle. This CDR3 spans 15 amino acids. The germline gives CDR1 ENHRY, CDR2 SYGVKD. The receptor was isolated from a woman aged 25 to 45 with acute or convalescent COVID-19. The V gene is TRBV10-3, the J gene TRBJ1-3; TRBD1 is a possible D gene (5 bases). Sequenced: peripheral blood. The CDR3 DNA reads TGTGCCATCAGTGCAGGGTTTAGCTCTGGAAACACCATATATTTT. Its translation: CAISAGFSSGNTIYF.